The 10 T cell receptor beta chains given below trace back to one sample, sequenced in a study of blood T cell repertoires in COVID-19. Sequencing was performed with immunoSEQ multiplex PCR; in TCRdb, only in-frame clones are kept and a portion is missing. The sample has about 260,000 clones; about 90% are singletons. The specimen was peripheral blood. These receptors were taken from a woman aged 35 to 49 who had recovered from COVID-19.

The gene calls are TRBV5-6 and TRBJ2-7; possible D gene TRBD2, 7 bases. Trimming shortened V by 3 bases and J by 2 bases, and 18 bases separated the two germline ends. This CDR3 spans 16 amino acids. The germline V gene has CDR1 SGHDT and CDR2 YYEEEE. The CDR3 DNA is TGTGCCAGCAGCTCCGAGTTGGGGGGGCGCGCCTACGAGCAGTACTTC. It yields the protein CASSSELGGRAYEQYF. The entire variable domain, with the rest obtained from reference TRBV5-6 and TRBJ2-7, is as follows: DAGVTQSPTHLIKTRGQQVTLRCSPKSGHDTVSWYQQALGQGPQFIFQYYEEEERQRGNFPDRFSGHQFPNYSSELNVNALLLGDSALYLCASSSELGGRAYEQYFGPGTRLTVT.

Turning to this clone: The identical CDR3 is also encoded by other nucleotide sequences in the sample. In nucleotides, the CDR3 is TGCGCCAGCAGCTTGGGACAGGGAGGTGAGACCCAGTACTTC. Translated: CASSLGQGGETQYF. The V call is TRBV5-1, the J call TRBJ2-5; weak D call: TRBD1 (7 bases). Trimming removed 0 bases from V and 5 bases from J, with 11 bases in between. In germline, CDR1 is SGHRS, CDR2 YFSETQ. The length of the CDR3 is 14 residues.

The V gene is TRBV5-1, the J gene TRBJ2-7; D is unresolved. This CDR3 has 13 amino acids. The germline gives CDR1 SGHRS, CDR2 YFSETQ. Trimming left V 4 bases short and J 7 bases short, with 15 bases between. CDR3 sequence reads: CASSRLGPGEQYF. CDR3 sequence (DNA): TGCGCCAGCAGCCGCCTTGGGCCTGGGGAGCAGTACTTC.

The V and J genes are TRBV10-1 and TRBJ2-7; 14 bases map to TRBD2. The germline gives CDR1 WNHNN, CDR2 SYGVQD (reference sequence). The CDR3 contains 12 residues. The J segment lost 12 bases and the V segment lost 4 bases, leaving 2 bases of the junction unmatched. The chain's CDR3 is CASSGTSGRWYF. CDR3 coding DNA: TGCGCCAGCAGTGGGACTAGCGGGAGGTGGTACTTC.

The rearrangement links TRBV20-1 to TRBJ2-7; 7 bases are shared with TRBD1. The CDR3 totals 12 residues. Germline V lookup: CDR1 DFQATT, CDR2 SNEGSKA (reference sequence). Losses at the gene ends were 3 bases for V and 3 bases for J; bases not matched to a gene: 2. The CDR3 here is CSASRQGYEQYF. The CDR3 DNA reads as TGCAGTGCTAGTCGACAGGGCTACGAGCAGTACTTC.

The chain recombines TRBV5-1 with TRBJ1-4; a weak D match, TRBD1 (5 bases). The CDR3 runs to 15 residues. Trimming pared 0 bases from V and 3 bases from J, leaving 9 bases between. Germline V CDR1 and CDR2: SGHRS, YFSETQ. The CDR3 is CASSLVGGANEKLFF. Written as DNA, the CDR3 is TGCGCCAGCAGCTTGGTTGGAGGGGCTAATGAAAAACTGTTTTTT.

The chain employs TRBV12-3 or TRBV12-4 and TRBJ2-2; TRBD1 is a possible D gene (6 bases). CDR3 size: 13 residues. V was shortened by 6 bases and J by 1 base, with 6 bases between the two germline ends. The CDR3 loop reads CASRGQNTGELFF. The CDR3 bases are TGTGCCAGCAGGGGACAGAACACCGGGGAGCTGTTTTTT.

The gene calls are TRBV7-9 and TRBJ1-1; TRBD1 agrees at 12 bases. V dropped 6 bases and J dropped 6; count of bases not matched to a gene: 5. The CDR3 extends over 14 amino acids. Germline V gene lookup returns CDR1 SEHNR and CDR2 FQNEAQ (reference sequence). The CDR3 reads CASRRDRGLPEAFF. The DNA of the CDR3 is TGTGCCAGCAGACGGGACAGGGGGCTTCCTGAAGCTTTCTTT.

The chain joins TRBV4-1 to TRBJ1-1; 9 bases align to TRBD1. The germline CDR1 and CDR2 sequences are MGHRA and YSYEKL. The CDR3 runs 15 residues. With 9 bases clipped from V and 6 bases from J, the junction kept 14 bases outside the gene matches. The DNA of the CDR3 is TGCGCCAGTACGAAACGGGACAGGGAATGGTCTGAAGCTTTCTTT. It yields the protein CASTKRDREWSEAFF.

As to this clone: The junction and the germline gene differ at one end; a read error may be behind it. The chain uses TRBV11-2 and TRBJ2-7, with TRBD2 matching over 8 bases. CDR1 SGHAT and CDR2 FQNNGV come from the germline V gene. The CDR3 runs 13 residues. The CDR3 coding sequence is TGTGCCAGCAGGAACTTAGGAGCGGGGGCCCCTGGATTC. This sequence encodes CASRNLGAGAPGF.